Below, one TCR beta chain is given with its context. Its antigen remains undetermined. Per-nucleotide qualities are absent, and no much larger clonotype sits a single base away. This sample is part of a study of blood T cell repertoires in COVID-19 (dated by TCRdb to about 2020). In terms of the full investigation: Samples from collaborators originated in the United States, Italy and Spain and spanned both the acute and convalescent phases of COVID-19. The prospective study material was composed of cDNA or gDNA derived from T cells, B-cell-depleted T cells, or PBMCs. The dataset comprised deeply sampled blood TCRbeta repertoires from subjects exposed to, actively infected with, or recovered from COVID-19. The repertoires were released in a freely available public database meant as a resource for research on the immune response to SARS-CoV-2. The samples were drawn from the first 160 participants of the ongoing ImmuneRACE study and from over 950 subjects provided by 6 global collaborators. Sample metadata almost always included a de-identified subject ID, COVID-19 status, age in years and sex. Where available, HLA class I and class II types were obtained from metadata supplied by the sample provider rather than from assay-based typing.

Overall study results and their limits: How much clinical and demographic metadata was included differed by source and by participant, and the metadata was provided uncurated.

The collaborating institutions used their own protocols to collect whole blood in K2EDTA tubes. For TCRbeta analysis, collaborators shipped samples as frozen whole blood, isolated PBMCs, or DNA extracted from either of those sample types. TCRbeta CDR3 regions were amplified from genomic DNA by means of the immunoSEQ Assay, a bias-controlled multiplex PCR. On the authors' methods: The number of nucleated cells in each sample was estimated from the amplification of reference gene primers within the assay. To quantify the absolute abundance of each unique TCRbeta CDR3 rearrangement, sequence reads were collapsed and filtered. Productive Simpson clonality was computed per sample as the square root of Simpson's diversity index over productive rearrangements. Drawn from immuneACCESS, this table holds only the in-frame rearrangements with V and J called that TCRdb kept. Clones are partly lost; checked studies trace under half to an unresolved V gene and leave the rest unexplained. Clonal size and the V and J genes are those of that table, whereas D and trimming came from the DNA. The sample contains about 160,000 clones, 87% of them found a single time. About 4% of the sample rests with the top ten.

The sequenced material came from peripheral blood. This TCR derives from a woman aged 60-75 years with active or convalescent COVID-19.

Here is the DNA: TGTGCCAGCAGCCTGGGGGGGCAGAATAGCAATCAGCCCCAGCATTTT. This codes for CASSLGGQNSNQPQHF. The chain joins TRBV7-2 to TRBJ1-5; TRBD1 is a possible D gene, resting on 6 matching bases. The germline V gene gives CDR1 as SGHTA and CDR2 as FQGNSA. V sheds 5 bases and J sheds 0 bases, leaving 14 bases between their ends. CDR3 length: 16 amino acids, cysteine to phenylalanine. The entry retains the CDR3 DNA only, 48 bases that are in frame from base 1.